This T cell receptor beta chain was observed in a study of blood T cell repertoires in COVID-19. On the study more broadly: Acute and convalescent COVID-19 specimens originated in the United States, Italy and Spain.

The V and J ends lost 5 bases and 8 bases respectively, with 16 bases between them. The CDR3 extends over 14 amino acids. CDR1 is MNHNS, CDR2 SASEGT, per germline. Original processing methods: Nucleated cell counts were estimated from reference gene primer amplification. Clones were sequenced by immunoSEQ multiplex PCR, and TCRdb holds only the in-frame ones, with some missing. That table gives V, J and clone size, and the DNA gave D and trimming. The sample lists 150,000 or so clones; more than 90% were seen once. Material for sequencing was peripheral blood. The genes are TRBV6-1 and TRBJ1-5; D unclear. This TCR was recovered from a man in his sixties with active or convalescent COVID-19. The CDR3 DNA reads TGTGCCAGCAGTTCCAGGTTGGCCGTTGAGCCCCAGCATTTT. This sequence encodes CASSSRLAVEPQHF.